This T cell receptor beta chain comes out of a study of T cells in localized non-small cell lung cancer. Study-level results: Owing to sequencing of a solitary tumor region, heterogeneity cannot be discounted. With higher T cell density in blood came longer overall survival. Uninvolved adjacent lung, not tumor, had the highest T cell clonality.

Produced via immunoSEQ multiplex PCR; TCRdb's table is partial and in-frame only. Of about 5,900 clones detected, under 25% appear once; the ten largest clones hold under 10%. The J segment lost 6 bases and the V segment lost 4 bases, leaving 8 bases of the junction unmatched. This CDR3 region has 14 residues. Looked up from germline, CDR1 is MNHGY and CDR2 is SAAAGT. There are a few counts of this clone. As yet, its antigen is unknown. The receptor was derived from a female donor of 60 years or more with stage I lung adenocarcinoma. The sample here was lung tumor tissue, taken before any cancer treatment. The chain employs TRBV6-8 and TRBJ2-7, with TRBD2 identical over 8 bases. The CDR3: CASSSGTSWTEQYF. The CDR3 region has the DNA TGTGCCAGCAGTTCCGGGACTAGTTGGACCGAGCAGTACTTC.